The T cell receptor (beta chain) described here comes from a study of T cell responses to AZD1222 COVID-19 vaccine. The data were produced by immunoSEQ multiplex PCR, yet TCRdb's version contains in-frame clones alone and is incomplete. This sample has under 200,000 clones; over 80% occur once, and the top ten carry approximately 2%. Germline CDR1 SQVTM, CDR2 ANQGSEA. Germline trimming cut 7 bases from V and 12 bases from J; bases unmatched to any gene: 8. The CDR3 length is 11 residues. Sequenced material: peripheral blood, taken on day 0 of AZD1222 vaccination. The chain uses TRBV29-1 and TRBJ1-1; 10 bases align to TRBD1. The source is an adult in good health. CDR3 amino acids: CSAVDRGGTFF. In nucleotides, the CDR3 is TGCAGCGCCGTGGACAGGGGGGGAACTTTCTTT.